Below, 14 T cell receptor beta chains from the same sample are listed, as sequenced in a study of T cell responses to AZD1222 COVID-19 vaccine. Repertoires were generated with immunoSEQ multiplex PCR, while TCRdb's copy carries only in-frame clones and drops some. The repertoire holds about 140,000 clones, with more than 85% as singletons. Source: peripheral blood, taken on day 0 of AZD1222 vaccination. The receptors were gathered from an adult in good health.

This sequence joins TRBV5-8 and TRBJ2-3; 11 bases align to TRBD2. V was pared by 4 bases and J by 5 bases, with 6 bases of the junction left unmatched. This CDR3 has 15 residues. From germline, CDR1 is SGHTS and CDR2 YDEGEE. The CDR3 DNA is TGTGCCAGCAGCCTACCGGGACTAGCGGTAGATACGCAGTATTTT. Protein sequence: CASSLPGLAVDTQYF.

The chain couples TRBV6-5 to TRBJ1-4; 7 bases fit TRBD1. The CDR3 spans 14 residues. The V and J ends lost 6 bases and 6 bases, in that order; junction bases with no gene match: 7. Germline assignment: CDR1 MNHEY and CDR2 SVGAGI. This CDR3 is CASRPTGAHEKLFF. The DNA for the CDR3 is TGTGCCAGCAGACCCACAGGGGCGCATGAAAAACTGTTTTTT.

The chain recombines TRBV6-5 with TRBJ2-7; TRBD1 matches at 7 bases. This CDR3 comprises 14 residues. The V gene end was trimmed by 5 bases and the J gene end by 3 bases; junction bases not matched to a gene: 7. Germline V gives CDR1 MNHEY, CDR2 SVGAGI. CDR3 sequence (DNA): TGTGCCAGCAGTATCGACAGGGCCCGCTACGAGCAGTACTTC. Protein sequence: CASSIDRARYEQYF.

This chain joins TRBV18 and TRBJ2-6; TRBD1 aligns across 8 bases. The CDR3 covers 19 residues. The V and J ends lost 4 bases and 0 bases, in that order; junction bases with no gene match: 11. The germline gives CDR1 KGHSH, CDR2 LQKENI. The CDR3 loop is CASSQPGQAHFSGANVLTF. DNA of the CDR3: TGTGCCAGCTCACAACCGGGACAGGCACATTTCTCTGGGGCCAACGTCCTGACTTTC.

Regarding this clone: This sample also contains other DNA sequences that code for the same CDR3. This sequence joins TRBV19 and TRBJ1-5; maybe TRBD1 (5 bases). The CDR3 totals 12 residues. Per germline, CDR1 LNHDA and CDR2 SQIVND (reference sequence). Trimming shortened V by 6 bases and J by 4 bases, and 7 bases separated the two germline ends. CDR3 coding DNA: TGTGCCAGTAGCCGGGGGAATCAGCCCCAGCATTTT. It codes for CASSRGNQPQHF.

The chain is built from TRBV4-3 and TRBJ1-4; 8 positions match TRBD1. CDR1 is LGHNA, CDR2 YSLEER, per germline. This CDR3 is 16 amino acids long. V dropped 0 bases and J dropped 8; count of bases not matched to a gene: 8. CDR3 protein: CASSQDESRGREKLFF. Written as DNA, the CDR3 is TGCGCCAGCAGCCAAGATGAATCCAGGGGGCGAGAAAAACTGTTTTTT.

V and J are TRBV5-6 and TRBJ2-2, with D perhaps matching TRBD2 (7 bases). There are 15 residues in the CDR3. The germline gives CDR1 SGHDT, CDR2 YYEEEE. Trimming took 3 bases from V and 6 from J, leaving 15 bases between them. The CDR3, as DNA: TGTGCCAGCAGCTGGGCGGGGGCCGACTCCGGGGAGCTGTTTTTT. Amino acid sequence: CASSWAGADSGELFF.

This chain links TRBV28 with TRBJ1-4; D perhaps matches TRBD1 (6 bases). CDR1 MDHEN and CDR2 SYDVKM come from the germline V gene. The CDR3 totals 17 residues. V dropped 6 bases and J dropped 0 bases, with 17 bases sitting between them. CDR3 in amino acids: CASSGFTGFTTNEKLFF. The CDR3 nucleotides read TGTGCCAGCAGCGGTTTCACAGGGTTTACAACTAATGAAAAACTGTTTTTT.

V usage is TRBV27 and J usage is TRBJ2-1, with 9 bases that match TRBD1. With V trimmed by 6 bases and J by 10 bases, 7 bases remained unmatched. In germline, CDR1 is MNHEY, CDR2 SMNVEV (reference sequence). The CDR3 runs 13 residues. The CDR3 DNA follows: TGTGCCAGCAGGATGACAGGGGGTAAGGAGCAGTTCTTC. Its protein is CASRMTGGKEQFF.

CDR3 nucleotides: TGTGCCAGCAGCTTAGATCTAGGCTTCGAGACCCAGTACTTC. This codes for CASSLDLGFETQYF. The rearrangement uses TRBV11-2 and TRBJ2-5; D is uncertain. CDR3 length: 14 residues. V dropped 0 bases and J dropped 5 bases, with 10 bases sitting between them. CDR1 and CDR2 from the germline V gene are SGHAT and FQNNGV.

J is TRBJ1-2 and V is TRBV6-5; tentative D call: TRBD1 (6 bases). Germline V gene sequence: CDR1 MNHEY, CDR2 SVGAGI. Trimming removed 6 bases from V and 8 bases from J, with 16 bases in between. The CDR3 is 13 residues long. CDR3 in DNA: TGTGCCAGCAGCCCAACAGGGCGGGCAGGCTACACCTTC. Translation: CASSPTGRAGYTF.

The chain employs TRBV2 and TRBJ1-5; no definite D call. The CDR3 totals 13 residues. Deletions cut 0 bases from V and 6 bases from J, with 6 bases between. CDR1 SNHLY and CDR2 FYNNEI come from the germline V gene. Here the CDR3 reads CASSEARGQPQHF. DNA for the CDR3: TGTGCCAGCAGTGAAGCACGGGGTCAGCCCCAGCATTTT.

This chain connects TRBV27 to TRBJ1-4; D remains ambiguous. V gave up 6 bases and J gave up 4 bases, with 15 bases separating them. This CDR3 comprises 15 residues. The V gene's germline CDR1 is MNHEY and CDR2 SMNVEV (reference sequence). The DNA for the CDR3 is TGTGCCAGCAGGAAGCCGGGCCGATATAATGAAAAACTGTTTTTT. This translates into CASRKPGRYNEKLFF.

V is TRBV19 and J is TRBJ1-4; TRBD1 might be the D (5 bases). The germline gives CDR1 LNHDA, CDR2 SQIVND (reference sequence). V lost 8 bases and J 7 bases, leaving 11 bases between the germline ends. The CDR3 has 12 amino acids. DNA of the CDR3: TGTGCCAGTGCGGGGCTGGCTGAAAAACTGTTTTTT. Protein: CASAGLAEKLFF.